What follows are 15 T cell receptor beta chains derived from one specimen sequenced in a study of blood T cell repertoires in COVID-19. The method was immunoSEQ multiplex PCR; TCRdb's version includes in-frame clones alone and lacks a portion of them. The table records roughly 260,000 clones, approximately 80% of them present only once. The sequenced sample consisted of peripheral blood. These receptors were taken from a woman in her 70s with acute or convalescent COVID-19.

The V call is TRBV12-5, the J call TRBJ2-6; D is undetermined. With 4 bases removed from V and 0 bases from J, the gap between germline ends came to 19 bases. CDR1 and CDR2 (germline): LGHNT, FRNRAP. The CDR3 sequence is 19 residues long. Here the CDR3 reads CASGYPEEEQSSGANVLTF. For the CDR3, the DNA is TGTGCTAGTGGTTATCCAGAAGAGGAACAAAGCTCTGGGGCCAACGTCCTGACTTTC. Combining the CDR3 with reference TRBV12-5 and TRBJ2-6 gives the whole variable domain DARVTQTPRHKVTEMGQEVTMRCQPILGHNTVFWYRQTMMQGLELLAYFRNRAPLDDSGMPKDRFSAEMPDATLATLKIQPSEPRDSAVYFCASGYPEEEQSSGANVLTFGAGSRLTVL.

On this clone: Germline is not matched at one junction end, which may reflect a read error. The chain links TRBV24-1 to TRBJ1-6; D is unresolved. The CDR3 loop spans 13 amino acids. Germline V gene data show CDR1 as KGHDR and CDR2 as SFDVKD. The CDR3 DNA is TGTGCCACCAGTGCCGGGTATAGTTCACCCCTCCACTTT. This codes for CATSAGYSSPLHF.

This clone was seen only a few times. CDR3: CASSLSGRGNTIYF. The CDR3 DNA reads as TGCGCCAGCAGCTTGTCAGGCCGGGGAAACACCATATATTTT. V gene TRBV5-1 combines with J gene TRBJ1-3; D not certain. The V and J ends lost 1 base and 4 bases respectively, with 9 bases between them. The CDR3 is 14 amino acids. CDR1 is SGHRS and CDR2 is YFSETQ in the germline V gene.

This clone was counted once. The chain is built from TRBV27 and TRBJ1-6; tentatively, D is TRBD1 (6 bases). Trimming shortened V by 4 bases and J by 7 bases, and 17 bases separated the two germline ends. CDR1 and CDR2 from the germline V gene are MNHEY and SMNVEV (reference sequence). The CDR3 is 16 amino acids. The CDR3 here is CASSSSGTTINSPLHF. CDR3 in DNA: TGTGCCAGCAGTTCCTCCGGGACAACTATCAATTCACCCCTCCACTTT.

The chain combines TRBV3-1 (or the pseudogene TRBV3-2) with TRBJ2-2; 8 nucleotides match TRBD2. Looked up from germline, CDR1 is LGHDT and CDR2 is YNNKEL (reference sequence). V lost 3 bases and J lost 6; bases outside the gene matches: 15. CDR3 length: 18 amino acids. CDR3 protein: CASSHFSREGERAGELFF. In DNA, the CDR3 is TGTGCCAGCAGCCACTTCAGCCGGGAGGGAGAGAGGGCCGGGGAGCTGTTTTTT.

The gene calls are TRBV6-5 and TRBJ2-5; 7 nucleotides match TRBD1. There are 15 residues in the CDR3. Germline CDR1 reads MNHEY; CDR2 reads SVGAGI. V shed 6 bases, J shed 1 base, and the junction held 8 bases outside the gene matches. The CDR3 protein is CASSTPGTVQETQYF. The CDR3 DNA reads TGTGCCAGCAGCACCCCCGGGACAGTCCAAGAGACCCAGTACTTC.

This sequence joins TRBV28 and TRBJ1-2, with D perhaps matching TRBD1 (5 bases). Germline V gene data show CDR1 as MDHEN and CDR2 as SYDVKM. This CDR3 has 13 residues. V lost 3 bases to trimming and J lost 4 bases, with 9 bases between them. The CDR3 coding sequence is TGTGCCAGCAGTTTTGACAGAACCTATGGCTACACCTTC. It yields the protein CASSFDRTYGYTF.

The V gene is TRBV5-1, the J gene TRBJ1-1; D might be TRBD1 (6 bases). V lost 0 bases and J lost 1, with 10 bases in between. Germline CDR1 SGHRS, CDR2 YFSETQ. The CDR3 is 15 amino acids. The CDR3 protein is CASSLDSGANTEAFF. In DNA, the CDR3 is TGCGCCAGCAGCTTGGACTCAGGGGCGAACACTGAAGCTTTCTTT.

The V gene is TRBV2, the J gene TRBJ2-2; tentative D call: TRBD2 (7 bases). CDR1 and CDR2 (germline): SNHLY, FYNNEI. The CDR3 covers 14 residues. V was cut by 8 bases and J by 6 bases, with 16 bases left in between. In DNA form, the CDR3 reads TGTGCCAGCGTAAGGGGGGGGCGCCCCGGGGAGCTGTTTTTT. Its protein is CASVRGGRPGELFF.

The chain has TRBV6-6 and TRBJ1-2; TRBD1 aligns across 8 bases. CDR1 and CDR2 from the germline V gene are MNHNY and SVGAGI (reference sequence). The CDR3 totals 14 residues. With 4 bases clipped from V and 3 bases from J, the junction kept 4 bases outside the gene matches. CDR3 amino acids: CASSLDRVDYGYTF. Here the CDR3 DNA reads TGTGCCAGCAGTTTGGACAGGGTGGACTATGGCTACACCTTC.

CDR3: CASSLGQGAQISPLHF. The CDR3, as DNA: TGTGCCAGCAGCTTGGGCCAGGGGGCCCAAATTTCACCCCTCCACTTT. The chain joins TRBV5-8 to TRBJ1-6; TRBD1 aligns across 8 bases. Trimming at V came to 0 bases and at J to 9 bases, leaving 8 bases not matched to a gene. In germline, CDR1 is SGHTS, CDR2 YDEGEE. The CDR3 has 16 residues.

The rearrangement joins TRBV5-4 to TRBJ1-1; D unresolved. The germline CDR1 and CDR2 sequences are SGHNT and YYREEE (reference sequence). The CDR3 has 15 residues. The V end lost 3 bases, the J end lost 4 bases, and 16 bases lay between the germline ends. The CDR3 DNA reads as TGTGCCAGCAGCTGGGAAGCGGGTGTCAGCACTGAAGCTTTCTTT. Its protein product is CASSWEAGVSTEAFF. The whole variable domain, remainder taken from reference TRBV5-4 and TRBJ1-1, is ETGVTQSPTHLIKTRGQQVTLRCSSQSGHNTVSWYQQALGQGPQFIFQYYREEENGRGNFPPRFSGLQFPNYSSELNVNALELDDSALYLCASSWEAGVSTEAFFGQGTRLTVV.

This chain links TRBV24-1 with TRBJ2-2; tentatively, D is TRBD1 (5 bases). The CDR3 covers 15 residues. V was shortened by 5 bases and J by 5 bases, with 14 bases between the two germline ends. The V gene's germline CDR1 is KGHDR and CDR2 SFDVKD. The CDR3 DNA reads TGTGCCACCAGTGGAGAAGGGGTTTGGACCGGGGAGCTGTTTTTT. Amino acids: CATSGEGVWTGELFF.

A single count supports this clone. The chain links TRBV9 to TRBJ2-2; perhaps TRBD1 as D (6 bases). Deletions cut 4 bases from V and 5 bases from J, with 15 bases between. Germline assignment: CDR1 SGDLS and CDR2 YYNGEE. This CDR3 has 15 residues. CDR3 sequence reads: CASSLRQGSTGELFF. The CDR3 DNA reads TGTGCCAGCAGCCTCCGCCAGGGGAGTACCGGGGAGCTGTTTTTT.

The V gene is TRBV25-1, the J gene TRBJ1-2; 10 nucleotides align to TRBD1. CDR3 size: 14 residues. Germline lookup yields CDR1 MGHDK and CDR2 SYGVNS. Trimming at V came to 10 bases and at J to 3 bases, leaving 8 bases not matched to a gene. Here the CDR3 DNA reads TGTGCCACCAAAGGACAGGGGGTTTACTATGGCTACACCTTC. It translates to CATKGQGVYYGYTF.